This entry features one TCR beta chain sequence. These data belong to a study of PD-L1 blockade in urothelial cancer. As for the study in general: Bladder-origin urothelial cancer in males covered about 90% of the 29 patients. Prior exposure to chemotherapy in patients amounted to 0 to 3 regimens received.

Time point here: pretreatment peripheral blood. A total of 1 to 8 samples per patient were collected pretreatment and on-treatment. The data were produced by immunoSEQ multiplex PCR, yet TCRdb's version contains in-frame clones alone and is incomplete. This sample has tens of thousands of clones, with 90% found just once. V shed 3 bases, J shed 8 bases, and the junction held 11 bases outside the gene matches. The CDR3 runs to 15 residues. The germline CDR1 and CDR2 sequences are SGHKS and YYEKEE (reference sequence). This sample comprised PBMCs, obtained around atezolizumab (anti-PD-L1) treatment. The chain uses TRBV5-5 and TRBJ1-2; 9 nucleotides agree with TRBD1. This receptor was identified in a man in his sixties with urothelial cancer. CDR3 sequence reads: CASSSLGGQGNGYTF. The CDR3 DNA is TGTGCCAGCAGCTCCCTGGGGGGACAGGGAAACGGCTACACCTTC.